The rows below give T cell receptor beta chains drawn from one sample of a study of T cell responses to AZD1222 COVID-19 vaccine. Data came from immunoSEQ multiplex PCR; TCRdb stores just in-frame clones and leaves some out. The data hold about 170,000 clones, with about nine tenths observed a single time. This specimen consisted of peripheral blood, obtained on day 0 of AZD1222 vaccination. Receptors were obtained from an adult in good health. CDR3s include the opening cysteine and the closing phenylalanine or tryptophan. The D gene is left open where the match is weak. Clone size, where shown, is once, few, many, or a class for clones that have expanded.

>TRBV11-3|TRBD2|.|TRBJ2-7
TGTGCCAGCAGCTTAAGCGGGAGCTCCTACGAGCAGTACTTC
CASSLSGSSYEQYF
>TRBV11-3|TRBD1|.|TRBJ2-7
TGTGCCAGCAGCCACGGACAGGGCTTCGACGAGCAGTACTTC
CASSHGQGFDEQYF
>TRBV19|TRBD1|.|TRBJ1-5
TGTGCCAGTAGTGCGGGACAGGGTAGCAATCAGCCCCAGCATTTT
CASSAGQGSNQPQHF
>TRBV5-4|.|.|TRBJ1-1
TGTGCCAGCAGCTTGGCCACGGACAGAAGAGGGACTGAAGCTTTCTTT
CASSLATDRRGTEAFF
>TRBV5-4|TRBD1|.|TRBJ1-6
TGTGCCAGCAGCCTACGACAGGGGGCGAATTCACCCCTCCACTTT
CASSLRQGANSPLHF
>TRBV5-4|.|.|TRBJ2-7
TGTGCCAGCAGCTCGACGGTCTCCTACGAGCAGTACTTC
CASSSTVSYEQYF
>TRBV10-3|.|.|TRBJ1-1
TGTGCCATCAGTGAAATCCGGGAGGCTGAAGCTTTCTTT
CAISEIREAEAFF
>TRBV13|.|.|TRBJ2-5
TGTGCCAGCAGCGGCCCGGACAGACAAGAGACCCAGTACTTC
CASSGPDRQETQYF
>TRBV4-2|.|few|TRBJ1-1
TGTGCCAGCAGCCAAGGCGGAAGGTGGGGGGTAGCTTTCTTT
CASSQGGRWGVAFF
>TRBV18|.|.|TRBJ1-1
TGTGCCAGCTCGCTCCATTTGGACACTGAAGCTTTCTTT
CASSLHLDTEAFF
>TRBV11-2|.|.|TRBJ2-7
TGTGCCAGCAGCTTAGAGACAGAGGACTCCTACGAGCAGTACTTC
CASSLETEDSYEQYF
>TRBV10-3|TRBD1|.|TRBJ1-2
TGTGCCATCAGTTACGGCGCCGGGACAGGAAATGGCTACACCTTC
CAISYGAGTGNGYTF
>TRBV7-9|TRBD1|.|TRBJ2-7
TGTGCCAGCAGCCCGATGGGGACAGGAGCTTACGAGCAGTACTTC
CASSPMGTGAYEQYF
>TRBV2|.|.|TRBJ1-5
TGTGCCAGCAGCCCAGGACAGATCAATCAGCCCCAGCATTTT
CASSPGQINQPQHF
>TRBV3-1/TRBV3-2|.|.|TRBJ1-4
TGTGCCAGCAGCCAAGTGTCGGGTAATGAAAAACTGTTTTTT
CASSQVSGNEKLFF
>TRBV5-1|.|few|TRBJ2-7
TGCGCCAGCAGCTTGGATTCCAGGGTGGCGGGCGAGCAGTACTTC
CASSLDSRVAGEQYF
>TRBV7-3|TRBD2|.|TRBJ2-1
TGTGCCAGCAGCCTTTCCTTAACTAGCGGGGGATTTGTTAGGAGCTCCTACAATGAGCAGTTCTTC
CASSLSLTSGGFVRSSYNEQFF
>TRBV3-1/TRBV3-2|TRBD2|.|TRBJ2-1
TGTGCCAGCAGCCAGAGCGGGGTGCCCCGGGATGAGCAGTTCTTC
CASSQSGVPRDEQFF
>TRBV7-9|TRBD1|.|TRBJ1-2
TGTGCCAGCAGCCCGGGACAGGGCGGCTATGGCTACACCTTC
CASSPGQGGYGYTF
>TRBV2|.|.|TRBJ1-5
TGTGCCAGCAGTGCCGCCGTAGGGGGCAATCAGCCCCAGCATTTT
CASSAAVGGNQPQHF
>TRBV18|TRBD2|.|TRBJ2-1
TGTGCCAGCTCACGAGGGACTAGCGGGGGTGGAGAGCAGTTCTTC
CASSRGTSGGGEQFF
>TRBV25-1|.|.|TRBJ1-1
TGTGCCAGCAGTCCCCCCGGATCAGGGCAGAACACTGAAGCTTTCTTT
CASSPPGSGQNTEAFF
>TRBV29-1|TRBD1|.|TRBJ2-7
TGCAGCGTTGAAGAGGAGGCAGGGGGCGAGCAGTACTTC
CSVEEEAGGEQYF
>TRBV5-1|TRBD1|once|TRBJ1-6
TGCGCCAGCAGCTTGGGCCCCTGGGACAGGGCAAATAATTCACCCCTCCACTTT
CASSLGPWDRANNSPLHF
>TRBV12-3/TRBV12-4|.|.|TRBJ1-2
TGTGCCAGCAGTTTAGGACCATATGGCTACACCTTC
CASSLGPYGYTF
>TRBV4-3|.|.|TRBJ1-5
TGCGCCAGCAGCCAAGATAGTGGTCAGCCCCAGCATTTT
CASSQDSGQPQHF
>TRBV3-1/TRBV3-2|TRBD1|.|TRBJ1-6
TGTGCCACCAGGGGAGGGGGCAATTCACCCCTCCACTTT
CATRGGGNSPLHF
>TRBV9|.|.|TRBJ1-1
TGTGCCAGCAGCGTAGCAGGGACGGGGAGGACTGAAGCTTTCTTT
CASSVAGTGRTEAFF
>TRBV9|TRBD2|.|TRBJ2-3
TGTGCCAGCAGCGTTGGGACTAGCGGGGAAGATACGCAGTATTTT
CASSVGTSGEDTQYF
>TRBV9|.|.|TRBJ1-1
TGTGCCAGCAGCGTAGCTGGACGGTTGAACACTGAAGCTTTCTTT
CASSVAGRLNTEAFF
>TRBV19|.|once|TRBJ1-1
TGTGCCAGTAGTGGCTATTACAGGAGGAACACTGAAGCTTTCTTT
CASSGYYRRNTEAFF
>TRBV2|TRBD1|.|TRBJ2-7
TGTGCCAGCAACCGGGACAGGGCTTACGAGCAGTACTTC
CASNRDRAYEQYF
>TRBV9|TRBD2|.|TRBJ2-1
TGTGCCAGCAGCGTAGAGGGCCTAGCGGGGGGGCGGCATGAGCAGTTCTTC
CASSVEGLAGGRHEQFF
>TRBV10-3|.|few|TRBJ1-2
TGTGCCATCAGTGAGTCGATTGGGGCAGGGGAACATGGCTACACCTTC
CAISESIGAGEHGYTF
>TRBV6-5|.|.|TRBJ2-5
TGTGCCAGCGTGGTCTCCCAAGAGACCCAGTACTTC
CASVVSQETQYF
>TRBV6-2/TRBV6-3|.|.|TRBJ2-5
TGTGCCAGCAGTTACTCTCGCAGGCTAGGGGGGACCCAGTACTTC
CASSYSRRLGGTQYF
>TRBV19|.|.|TRBJ2-5
TGTGCCAGTAGTATAGGATCGGGCAGGGCGAAGGAGACCCAGTACTTC
CASSIGSGRAKETQYF
>TRBV24-1|TRBD1|.|TRBJ2-3
TGTGCCACCAGTGGCCGAGGACAGGGCTCGGTCACAGATACGCAGTATTTT
CATSGRGQGSVTDTQYF
>TRBV5-6|.|.|TRBJ2-7
TGTGCCAGCAGCACTTTATTAACCTACGAGCAGTACTTC
CASSTLLTYEQYF
>TRBV7-2|.|.|TRBJ2-1
TGTGCCAGCAGCTTAGTAGGAGCCAGGGCAAGCTCCTACAATGAGCAGTTCTTC
CASSLVGARASSYNEQFF
>TRBV7-2|.|.|TRBJ1-3
TGTGCCAGCAGCTACACACGAGGGGGATCTGGAAACACCATATATTTT
CASSYTRGGSGNTIYF
>TRBV4-3|TRBD2|.|TRBJ2-3
TGCGCCAGCAGCCGGTCCCGACTAGCGGGTAGCACAGATACGCAGTATTTT
CASSRSRLAGSTDTQYF
>TRBV5-5|TRBD1|.|TRBJ2-3
TGTGCCAGCAGCAAGGGACAGGGGATCACAGATACGCAGTATTTT
CASSKGQGITDTQYF
>TRBV7-9|.|once|TRBJ2-1
TGTGCCAGCAGCTTAGTTGGGGGAGATGAGCAGTTCTTC
CASSLVGGDEQFF
>TRBV3-1/TRBV3-2|.|.|TRBJ1-3
TGTGCCAGCAGCCAAGATGGAACAGTCTCTGGAAACACCATATATTTT
CASSQDGTVSGNTIYF